The clone carrying this T cell receptor (beta chain) was detected ten times or more. Its antigen is as yet unknown. These data are taken from a study of regulatory T cells in long-lasting Graves disease. For TCR beta, libraries came from iRepertoire HTBI primers and Arm-PCR of CDR3 regions. TCRdb re-analysed the multiplex PCR reads in MiXCR, keeping a single row per CDR3 protein. Among some 200,000 distinct CDR3 sequences listed, roughly 18% were seen once. Study results and limitations: Having only a small sample size may have limited accuracy. Those with persistent disease had in common more public clonotypes (about 3,000) than new patients (about 900).

The time point was: newly diagnosed GD, antithyroid drugs for less than 3 months. PBMC-extracted RNA yielded the TCR library. These data also featured in a second study, about T cells in Graves' hyperthyroidism and ophthalmopathy. Per that paper: When the TCR CDR3 underwent first-round RT-PCR, the HTBI primer set was used.

The specimen comprised peripheral blood mononuclear cells (PBMCs), sampled at new diagnosis, from a patient treated with antithyroid drugs. The source is a woman younger than 45 with Graves disease.

Written as DNA, the CDR3 is TGTGCCAGCACCGCCCAAGGGCCAGGGGGTGAGCAGTTCTTC. Encoded protein: CASTAQGPGGEQFF. V is TRBV28 and J is TRBJ2-1, with 7 bases that match TRBD1. The CDR3 is made up of 14 amino acids. J gave up 9 bases and V 7 bases, and 12 bases lay outside the gene matches. Germline values: CDR1 MDHEN, CDR2 SYDVKM.